One and the same sample provided the 8 T cell receptor beta chains below, sequenced in a study of T cells in Graves' hyperthyroidism and ophthalmopathy. The investigators amplified TCR beta CDR3 regions from RNA transcripts. During a first-round RT-PCR of the TCR CDR3, the HTBI primer set was used. TCRdb fed the multiplex PCR reads into MiXCR, producing one record per CDR3 protein. The sample contains about half a million distinct CDR3 sequences, around a quarter of which appear only once. The specimen sequenced was blood. These receptors all come from a woman in her twenties or thirties with Graves' ophthalmopathy.

The gene calls are TRBV6-1 and TRBJ2-5, with a weak D call TRBD2 (5 bases). V lost 9 bases to trimming and J lost 2 bases, with 13 bases between them. Germline V gives CDR1 MNHNS, CDR2 SASEGT. The CDR3 runs to 13 residues. CDR3 loop: CASRRTQQETQYF. CDR3 DNA: TGTGCCAGTCGGAGGACCCAGCAAGAGACCCAGTACTTC.

This clonotype was recorded many times. The V gene is TRBV19, the J gene TRBJ1-1; no definite D call. Trimming left V 7 bases short and J 3 bases short, with 12 bases between. Germline assignment: CDR1 LNHDA and CDR2 SQIVND (reference sequence). The CDR3 contains 13 residues. DNA of the CDR3: TGTGCCAGTAACCCACGACGGCACACTGAAGCTTTCTTT. Its translation is CASNPRRHTEAFF.

In this sample, this clonotype turned up many times. The chain combines TRBV6-5 with TRBJ1-1, with 8 bases aligning to TRBD1. Germline V CDR1 and CDR2: MNHEY, SVGAGI. The CDR3 has 14 amino acids. V trimming: 6 bases; J trimming: 1 base; junction bases outside the gene matches: 4. CDR3 sequence: CASRATGANTEAFF. The CDR3 nucleotides are TGTGCCAGCAGAGCGACAGGGGCGAACACTGAAGCTTTCTTT.

This clonotype was counted between two and nine times. The V and J genes are TRBV3-1 and TRBJ1-2, with 8 bases matching TRBD1. Losses at the gene ends were 1 base for V and 4 bases for J; bases not matched to a gene: 8. The germline CDR1 and CDR2 sequences are LGHDT and YNNKEL (reference sequence). The CDR3 is made up of 16 amino acids. The DNA for the CDR3 is TGTGCCAGCAGCCAAGTGACAGGGGTGTCATCCTATGGCTACACCTTC. Residues: CASSQVTGVSSYGYTF.

This chain connects TRBV19 to TRBJ2-5; a possible D gene is TRBD2 (6 bases). The ends were cut back, 6 bases at V and 2 bases at J, with 10 bases in the middle. Germline assignment: CDR1 LNHDA and CDR2 SQIVND (reference sequence). This CDR3 has 13 residues. CDR3 region: CASSSLAQETQYF. The DNA of the CDR3 is TGTGCCAGTAGCTCTCTAGCGCAAGAGACCCAGTACTTC.

This clonotype was observed many times. The V and J genes are TRBV19 and TRBJ2-7; 12 positions match TRBD2. Per germline, CDR1 LNHDA and CDR2 SQIVND (reference sequence). The CDR3 spans 15 residues. The J segment lost 4 bases and the V segment lost 5 bases, leaving 6 bases of the junction unmatched. The CDR3 region has the DNA TGTGCCAGTAGTCCGGGGACTAGCGGGCGATACGAGCAGTACTTC. Residues: CASSPGTSGRYEQYF.

This clonotype was observed at least ten times. The chain uses TRBV6-2 or TRBV6-3 and TRBJ2-2, with a tentative D call TRBD2 (6 bases). The CDR3 runs 13 residues. Germline V gene lookup returns CDR1 MNHEY and CDR2 SVGEGT. V shed 7 bases and J shed 8 bases, with 14 bases lying between them. The CDR3 region has the DNA TGTGCCAGCATTCGCAGGGAGGTAGGGGAGCTGTTTTTT. Translated: CASIRREVGELFF.

This clonotype has just a few counts. This chain links TRBV5-6 with TRBJ1-2, with a weak D call TRBD1 (5 bases). The CDR3 has 14 amino acids. The V gene's germline CDR1 is SGHDT and CDR2 YYEEEE. V lost 0 bases to trimming and J lost 3 bases, with 9 bases between them. CDR3 protein: CASSLEDNYYGYTF. For the CDR3, the DNA is TGTGCCAGCAGCTTGGAGGACAACTACTATGGCTACACCTTC.